Listed below are T cell receptor beta chains from one sample, sequenced in a study of identical twins. TCRdb recomputed calls from the 5' RACE reads with MiXCR, one row per CDR3 protein. The sample has about 1.7 million distinct CDR3 sequences; roughly a third are singletons. The source material was cord blood. These receptors were taken from a newborn girl in good health. Each CDR3 is given with its conserved first and last residue. The D gene is left open where the match is weak. Clone size is stated in some rows and not others, as once, few, many or a class when expanded.

j_call d_call v_call clone_size cdr3_nt cdr3_aa
TRBJ2-3 TRBD2 TRBV6-6 NA TGTGCCAGCAGCCGGACTAGCGGGGGGGTTCTGGATACGCAGTATTTT CASSRTSGGVLDTQYF
TRBJ2-3 NA TRBV10-3 NA TGTGCCATCGGTGAGTCATATACGCAGTATTTT CAIGESYTQYF
TRBJ2-5 NA TRBV10-3 NA TGTGCCATCAGTGAGTCAAATGGCGGTCAAGAGACCCAGTACTTC CAISESNGGQETQYF
TRBJ2-3 NA TRBV14 NA TGTGCCAGCAGCTTTGCGGGGTCTAGCACAGATACGCAGTATTTT CASSFAGSSTDTQYF
TRBJ2-7 TRBD1 TRBV11-2 NA TGTGCCAGCAGCTCCCCGCAGGGGGCCACCTACAATGAGCAGTACTTC CASSSPQGATYNEQYF
TRBJ2-2 NA TRBV12-3/TRBV12-4 NA TGTGCCAGCAGTTTGGTTCGGAACGGGGAGCTGTTTTTT CASSLVRNGELFF
TRBJ2-7 TRBD1 TRBV4-1 NA TGCGCCAGCAGCCAAGGTGACTTAAGGACAGGGTCGCCGTACTTC CASSQGDLRTGSPYF
TRBJ1-6 TRBD1 TRBV3-1 once TGTGCCAGCAGCCACGACAGGGGGCCCAATTCACCCCTCCACTTT CASSHDRGPNSPLHF
TRBJ1-6 NA TRBV20-1 NA TGCAGTGCTAGAGACCTATGGCGACGGAGGGGGACTCCCTATAATTCACCCCTCCACTTT CSARDLWRRRGTPYNSPLHF
TRBJ2-1 NA TRBV7-8 few TGTGCCAGCAGCCTGGCGGTTTCCTACAATGAGCGGTTCTTC CASSLAVSYNERFF
TRBJ2-1 NA TRBV15 NA TGTGCCACCAGCAGAGATCCCTTGCTAAGCGCCAATGGTGAGCAGTTCTTC CATSRDPLLSANGEQFF
TRBJ2-7 TRBD2 TRBV7-2 few TGTGCCAGCAGCTTAGCGGTAGGACTAGCGAGGATAATTGGGGAGCAGTACTTC CASSLAVGLARIIGEQYF
TRBJ2-3 TRBD2 TRBV4-1 many TGCGCCAGCAGCCAACTAGCGGGAGTTCCAGATACGCAGTATTTT CASSQLAGVPDTQYF
TRBJ1-2 NA TRBV14 NA TGTGTCAGCAGCCAAGATTCCAGGAAGAATGGCTACACCTTC CVSSQDSRKNGYTF
TRBJ2-1 TRBD2 TRBV7-2 NA TGTGCCCGCAGCTTAGGGACTAGCGGGATGAATGAGCAGTTCTTC CARSLGTSGMNEQFF
TRBJ1-1 TRBD1 TRBV28 NA TGTGCCAGCAGCCCCGGACAGGGGCGGTATGAAGCTTTCTTT CASSPGQGRYEAFF
TRBJ1-3 NA TRBV10-2 few TGCGCCAGCAGTGAGTCGTACAGCTCTGGAAACACCATATATTTT CASSESYSSGNTIYF
TRBJ1-5 TRBD1 TRBV12-3/TRBV12-4 few TGTGCCAGCAGTTTACAGGGGGCTTACAATCAGCCCCAGCATTTT CASSLQGAYNQPQHF
TRBJ2-5 NA TRBV5-1 NA TGCGCCAGCAGCACTGTGAAGCCCATACAAGAGACCCAGTACTTC CASSTVKPIQETQYF
TRBJ2-5 TRBD2 TRBV7-2 few TGTGCCAGCAGCCAACCTTTCGCGGGGGGCCAAGAGACCCAGTACTTC CASSQPFAGGQETQYF
TRBJ2-2 TRBD2 TRBV24-1 NA TGTGCCACCAGTGACCTTAGCGGGCCTAACACCGGGGAGCTGTTTTTT CATSDLSGPNTGELFF
TRBJ2-1 TRBD2 TRBV2 NA TGTGCCAGCACCCTACTGGGACTAGCGGACTACAATGAGCAGTTCTTC CASTLLGLADYNEQFF
TRBJ2-7 NA TRBV5-6 many TGTGCCAGCAGTTTAGTAGGGGCCGTCTACGAGCAGTACTTC CASSLVGAVYEQYF
TRBJ2-1 TRBD2 TRBV4-2 NA TGTGCCAGCAGCCAATACGGAGCGGGAAGGAATGAGCAGTTCTTC CASSQYGAGRNEQFF
TRBJ2-2 NA TRBV20-1 once TGCAGTGCTAGAGACATCGGACAGCCCACCGGGGAGCTGTTTTTT CSARDIGQPTGELFF
TRBJ2-1 TRBD2 TRBV29-1 few TGCAGCGTTGGTCCGGGGGGGAACTACAATGAGCAGTTCTTC CSVGPGGNYNEQFF
TRBJ1-5 NA TRBV28 few TGTGCCAGCAGCCCCTTGAATCAGCCCCAGCATTTT CASSPLNQPQHF
TRBJ2-3 NA TRBV9 NA TGTGCCAGCAGCGTAGAGGGGGGGGGGCCTATAGATACGCAGTATTTT CASSVEGGGPIDTQYF
TRBJ2-3 TRBD2 TRBV5-1 NA TGCGCCAGCGGCTTGCCTAGCGGACTCACAGATACGCAGTATTTT CASGLPSGLTDTQYF
TRBJ2-7 NA TRBV14 few TGTGCCAGCAGCCAACAGGGGGGCTACTACGAGCAGTACTTC CASSQQGGYYEQYF
TRBJ2-1 TRBD2 TRBV29-1 NA TGCAGCGTTTGGGGGGGTTTATACAATGAGCAGTTCTTC CSVWGGLYNEQFF
TRBJ2-3 TRBD2 TRBV3-1 few TGTGCCAGCAGCCAAACTAGCGGGGGTACCTCTAGCACAGATACGCAGTATTTT CASSQTSGGTSSTDTQYF